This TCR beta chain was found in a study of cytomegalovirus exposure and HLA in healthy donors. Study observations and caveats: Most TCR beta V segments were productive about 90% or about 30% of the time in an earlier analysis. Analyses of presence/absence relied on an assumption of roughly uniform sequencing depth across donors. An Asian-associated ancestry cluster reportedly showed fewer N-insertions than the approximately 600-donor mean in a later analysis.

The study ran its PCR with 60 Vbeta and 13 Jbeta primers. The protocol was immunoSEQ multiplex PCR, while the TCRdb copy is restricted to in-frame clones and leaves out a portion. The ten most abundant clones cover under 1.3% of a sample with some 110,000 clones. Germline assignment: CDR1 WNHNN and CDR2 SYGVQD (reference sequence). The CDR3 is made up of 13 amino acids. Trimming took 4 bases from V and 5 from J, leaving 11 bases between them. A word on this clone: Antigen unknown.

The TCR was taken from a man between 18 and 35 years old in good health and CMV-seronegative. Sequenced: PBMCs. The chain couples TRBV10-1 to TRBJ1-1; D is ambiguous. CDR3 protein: CASSVGRRTEAFF. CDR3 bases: TGCGCCAGCAGTGTAGGGAGACGGACTGAAGCTTTCTTT.